This T cell receptor beta chain appears in the sequencing data of a study of T cell repertoires in cytomegalovirus infection. Study context: Selection of CMV epitopes for the study included recently identified HLA-C-restricted and well-studied HLA-B-restricted ones. Overall study results and limits: Predominance within the ex vivo response was attributable to HLA-C-restricted CMV-specific TCR beta clonotypes.

The CDR3 is 15 residues long. With 4 bases removed from V and 1 base from J, the gap between germline ends came to 14 bases. The germline CDR1 and CDR2 sequences are SNHLY and FYNNEI. TCRdb called the reads again in MiXCR, with one record for every CDR3 protein. The table lists about 770,000 distinct CDR3 sequences, 29% of them singletons. As for this clonotype: What it binds is not known.

The receptor was isolated from a human donor in good health (CMV status not recorded). Some clones in this sample may be carry-over from other donors' samples. Here the sequenced sample was cultured CD8+ T cells from PBMCs, taken from culture after CMV antigen stimulation. The rearrangement uses TRBV2 and TRBJ2-7; D is uncertain. CDR3 in amino acids: CASSALFGVSYEQYF. CDR3 sequence (DNA): TGTGCCAGCAGTGCTTTGTTTGGGGTTTCCTACGAGCAGTACTTC.